Following are 26 T cell receptor beta chains from one sample sequenced in a study of cytomegalovirus exposure and HLA in healthy donors. Method: immunoSEQ multiplex PCR; TCRdb's copy keeps in-frame clones and lacks some. This table holds hundreds of thousands of clones, about 92% found once. The sequenced material came from PBMCs. The receptors originated from a woman between 25 and 40 years old in good health and CMV-seronegative.

The genes are TRBV7-8 and TRBJ2-7, with 10 bases matching TRBD2. The J segment lost 5 bases and the V segment lost 5 bases, leaving 9 bases of the junction unmatched. The germline gives CDR1 SGHVS, CDR2 FQNEAQ. This CDR3 comprises 15 residues. The CDR3 loop is CASSPGLAANNEQYF. The CDR3 nucleotides read TGTGCCAGCAGCCCTGGACTAGCGGCGAACAACGAGCAGTACTTC. The full variable domain, with the rest looked up from reference TRBV7-8 and TRBJ2-7, is GAGVSQSPRYKVAKRGQDVALRCDPISGHVSLFWYQQALGQGPEFLTYFQNEAQLDKSGLPSDRFFAERPEGSVSTLKIQRTQQEDSAVYLCASSPGLAANNEQYFGPGTRLTVT.

The chain couples TRBV4-1 to TRBJ2-7; D not resolved. The CDR3 covers 15 residues. V was pared by 1 base and J by 6 bases, with 16 bases between. Germline V gene lookup returns CDR1 MGHRA and CDR2 YSYEKL. CDR3 sequence (DNA): TGCGCCAGCAGCCAAGTATACCCGCAATCTGGCGAGCAGTACTTC. Its protein is CASSQVYPQSGEQYF.

This clone was counted only a few times. The chain carries TRBV11-2 and TRBJ2-7, with D maybe TRBD1 (5 bases). Per germline, CDR1 SGHAT and CDR2 FQNNGV. V dropped 0 bases and J dropped 6 bases, with 9 bases sitting between them. The CDR3 loop spans 13 amino acids. The CDR3 region has the DNA TGTGCCAGCAGCTTAGATTACAGGCGCGAGCAGTACTTC. Its protein is CASSLDYRREQYF. The full variable domain, rest sourced from reference TRBV11-2 and TRBJ2-7, is EAGVAQSPRYKIIEKRQSVAFWCNPISGHATLYWYQQILGQGPKLLIQFQNNGVVDDSQLPKDRFSAERLKGVDSTLKIQPAKLEDSAVYLCASSLDYRREQYFGPGTRLTVT.

The chain recombines TRBV18 with TRBJ1-2; D ambiguous. The CDR3 extends over 13 amino acids. V shed 3 bases and J shed 5 bases, with 10 bases lying between them. The germline CDR1 and CDR2 sequences are KGHSH and LQKENI. The CDR3 coding sequence is TGTGCCAGCTCACCCAGACAAGGTTATGGCTACACCTTC. The encoded protein is CASSPRQGYGYTF.

As DNA, the CDR3 is TGTGCCAGCAGTTTATGGAGTCTGGGGGCGAGAGGCTACGAGCAGTACTTC. Translating gives CASSLWSLGARGYEQYF. The V and J genes are TRBV27 and TRBJ2-7; D possibly corresponds to TRBD1 (6 bases). V was clipped by 1 base and J by 3 bases, with 19 bases between them. Germline lookup yields CDR1 MNHEY and CDR2 SMNVEV (reference sequence). CDR3 length equals 17 residues.

As to this clone: The sample has other DNA sequences that encode this CDR3 too. This chain joins TRBV5-4 and TRBJ2-5; 9 nucleotides align to TRBD1. The CDR3 is 15 amino acids. V shed 2 bases and J 4 bases; nucleotides not matched to a gene: 6. The germline CDR1 and CDR2 sequences are SGHNT and YYREEE (reference sequence). CDR3 nucleotides: TGTGCCAGCAGCTTACAGGGGGCGCTAGGAGAGACCCAGTACTTC. It yields the protein CASSLQGALGETQYF.

The rearrangement uses TRBV30 and TRBJ1-2; D call uncertain. The CDR3 has 14 amino acids. The germline gives CDR1 GTSNPN, CDR2 SVGIG (reference sequence). The germline V and J ends were trimmed by 3 bases and 0 bases, with 11 bases remaining between them. The CDR3 here is CAWRTTYTNYGYTF. The CDR3 coding sequence is TGTGCCTGGAGAACAACGTACACTAACTATGGCTACACCTTC.

The chain uses TRBV7-8 and TRBJ2-1, with a possible D match to TRBD2 (6 bases). Per germline, CDR1 SGHVS and CDR2 FQNEAQ. Trimming pared 6 bases from V and 0 bases from J, leaving 18 bases between. The length of the CDR3 is 17 residues. Written as DNA, the CDR3 is TGTGCCAGCAGGTTCCCTGCGGGGCGAAGCTCCTACAATGAGCAGTTCTTC. Amino acid sequence: CASRFPAGRSSYNEQFF.

This clone was detected once. The V and J genes are TRBV5-4 and TRBJ2-5, with 9 bases fitting TRBD1. Germline values: CDR1 SGHNT, CDR2 YYREEE (reference sequence). CDR3 length: 14 residues. The junction had 3 bases not matched to a gene; V was cut back by 1 base and J by 5 bases. The CDR3 loop reads CASSLTGGRETQYF. DNA for the CDR3: TGTGCCAGCAGCTTGACAGGGGGCCGGGAGACCCAGTACTTC.

V is TRBV6-1 and J is TRBJ1-2; TRBD1 might be the D (5 bases). The CDR3 extends over 11 amino acids. Trimming shortened V by 5 bases and J by 11 bases, and 12 bases separated the two germline ends. The germline CDR1 and CDR2 sequences are MNHNS and SASEGT. The CDR3 coding sequence is TGTGCCAGCAGTCAAGGGGACCTTTACACCTTC. Encoded protein: CASSQGDLYTF.

This clone was counted once. The chain has TRBV7-2 and TRBJ2-7; tentative D call: TRBD1 (6 bases). CDR1 is SGHTA, CDR2 FQGNSA, per germline. The CDR3 is 16 residues long. Trimming took off 2 bases at V and 1 base at J, with 15 bases between the two ends. CDR3 sequence: CASSLKAGAWSYEQYF. CDR3 bases: TGTGCCAGCAGCTTAAAGGCAGGGGCTTGGTCCTACGAGCAGTACTTC.

The V and J genes are TRBV27 and TRBJ2-2; 14 bases map to TRBD2. The ends lost 2 bases at V and 2 bases at J; junction bases unmatched: 4. This CDR3 has 18 amino acids. Per the germline V gene, CDR1 is MNHEY and CDR2 is SMNVEV (reference sequence). CDR3 coding DNA: TGTGCCAGCAGTTTAACCGGACTAGCGGGAGGAAACACCGGGGAGCTGTTTTTT. This sequence encodes CASSLTGLAGGNTGELFF.

This sequence joins TRBV28 and TRBJ2-7, with 7 positions matching TRBD1. This CDR3 is built from 15 residues. CDR1 and CDR2 from the germline V gene are MDHEN and SYDVKM. Germline trimming cut 4 bases from V and 0 bases from J; bases unmatched to any gene: 6. CDR3 sequence (DNA): TGTGCCAGCAGTTACAGGGGATGGAGCTCCTACGAGCAGTACTTC. Its translation is CASSYRGWSSYEQYF.

This sequence joins TRBV27 and TRBJ2-1; 9 bases are shared with TRBD2. The junction had 20 bases not matched to a gene; V was cut back by 4 bases and J by 7 bases. The germline V gene has CDR1 MNHEY and CDR2 SMNVEV (reference sequence). CDR3 length equals 19 residues. The CDR3 DNA follows: TGTGCCAGCAGTTATACCCCTCCAGGTGCGGGAGGGCCGAGAAATGAGCAGTTCTTC. Encoded protein: CASSYTPPGAGGPRNEQFF.

The chain couples TRBV28 to TRBJ1-5; TRBD1 matches 9 bases. The CDR3 sequence is 15 residues long. After removal of 5 bases from V and 5 bases from J, the junction contained 7 bases not matched to a gene. The germline gives CDR1 MDHEN, CDR2 SYDVKM. CDR3 loop: CASSPIGDRDQPQHF. In nucleotides, the CDR3 is TGTGCCAGCAGTCCGATAGGGGACAGGGATCAGCCCCAGCATTTT.

The V call is TRBV5-1, the J call TRBJ2-7; unclear D gene. The CDR3 is 14 amino acids. V shed 0 bases and J shed 0 bases, with 7 bases lying between them. Germline V gene lookup returns CDR1 SGHRS and CDR2 YFSETQ. The CDR3 protein is CASSLVSYSYEQYF. CDR3 bases: TGCGCCAGCAGCTTGGTGTCATACTCCTACGAGCAGTACTTC.

The chain links TRBV4-3 to TRBJ2-7; D ambiguous. V gave up 0 bases and J gave up 4 bases, with 16 bases separating them. The length of the CDR3 is 16 residues. Germline CDR1 LGHNA, CDR2 YSLEER. The CDR3 here is CASSQDVARRRYEQYF. CDR3 in DNA: TGCGCCAGCAGCCAAGATGTGGCCAGACGACGGTACGAGCAGTACTTC.

V usage is TRBV9 and J usage is TRBJ2-4, with D uncertain. The CDR3 sequence is 15 residues long. V was cut by 4 bases and J by 0 bases, with 11 bases left in between. The V gene's germline CDR1 is SGDLS and CDR2 YYNGEE. For the CDR3, the DNA is TGTGCCAGCAGCACGGACGGTCTAGCCAAAAACATTCAGTACTTC. Translated: CASSTDGLAKNIQYF.

In this sample, this clone turned up once. This rearrangement joins TRBV27 to TRBJ1-5, with D possibly matching TRBD1 (6 bases). CDR3 length: 17 residues. The germline gives CDR1 MNHEY, CDR2 SMNVEV (reference sequence). V lost 3 bases to trimming and J lost 0 bases, with 15 bases between them. CDR3 sequence reads: CASSFSGASYSNQPQHF. CDR3 nucleotides: TGTGCCAGCAGTTTTTCGGGGGCCTCCTATAGCAATCAGCCCCAGCATTTT.

The rearrangement uses TRBV5-6 and TRBJ1-5, with a weak D call TRBD1 (6 bases). The V gene lost 6 bases and the J gene lost 8 bases, with 15 bases spanning the gap. This CDR3 contains 13 residues. Germline loops: CDR1 SGHDT, CDR2 YYEEEE. The CDR3, as DNA: TGTGCCAGCAACATACAGGGAGTAGAGCCCCAGCATTTT. This sequence encodes CASNIQGVEPQHF. The full variable domain, rest sourced from reference TRBV5-6 and TRBJ1-5, is DAGVTQSPTHLIKTRGQQVTLRCSPKSGHDTVSWYQQALGQGPQFIFQYYEEEERQRGNFPDRFSGHQFPNYSSELNVNALLLGDSALYLCASNIQGVEPQHFGDGTRLSIL.

The chain recombines TRBV27 with TRBJ2-5; TRBD1 might be the D (6 bases). The V gene lost 5 bases and the J gene lost 5 bases, with 15 bases spanning the gap. This CDR3 has 14 amino acids. Germline V gene lookup returns CDR1 MNHEY and CDR2 SMNVEV (reference sequence). The CDR3: CASSTTGPRETQYF. The CDR3, as DNA: TGTGCCAGCAGTACTACAGGGCCGAGGGAGACCCAGTACTTC.

V and J are TRBV6-5 and TRBJ2-3; 8 bases are shared with TRBD2. CDR1 and CDR2 from the germline V gene are MNHEY and SVGAGI. After removal of 3 bases from V and 3 bases from J, the junction contained 5 bases not matched to a gene. The CDR3 sequence is 15 residues long. CDR3 sequence (DNA): TGTGCCAGCAGTTATTCCGGGACTAGAACAGATACGCAGTATTTT. Protein sequence: CASSYSGTRTDTQYF.

The chain uses TRBV7-9 and TRBJ2-7; D assignment may be TRBD1 or TRBD2 (6 bases each). From germline, CDR1 is SEHNR and CDR2 FQNEAQ (reference sequence). Trimming removed 8 bases from V and 3 bases from J, with 20 bases in between. This CDR3 region has 15 residues. The CDR3 is CASASRGGRIYEQYF. The CDR3 coding sequence is TGTGCCAGCGCAAGCCGTGGGGGGCGCATCTACGAGCAGTACTTC.

The chain joins TRBV10-3 to TRBJ1-5, with 9 positions matching TRBD1. The germline CDR1 and CDR2 sequences are ENHRY and SYGVKD. The trim removed 2 bases at V and 4 bases at J, leaving 3 bases unmatched. The CDR3 runs to 15 residues. The CDR3 DNA reads TGTGCCATCAGTGAGGGGGACAGGGCTAATCAGCCCCAGCATTTT. Translating gives CAISEGDRANQPQHF.

The chain has TRBV15 and TRBJ2-7; a possible D gene is TRBD2 (6 bases). Germline V gene lookup returns CDR1 LNHNV and CDR2 YYDKDF (reference sequence). V lost 3 bases to trimming and J lost 4 bases, with 13 bases between them. The CDR3 contains 14 residues. The DNA of the CDR3 is TGTGCCACCAGCAGCTCCGGAGGGATTTACGAGCAGTACTTC. This translates into CATSSSGGIYEQYF. Full variable domain (missing parts from reference TRBV15 and TRBJ2-7): DAMVIQNPRYQVTQFGKPVTLSCSQTLNHNVMYWYQQKSSQAPKLLFHYYDKDFNNEADTPDNFQSRRPNTSFCFLDIRSPGLGDTAMYLCATSSSGGIYEQYFGPGTRLTVT.

The chain combines TRBV7-3 with TRBJ2-7; TRBD2 matches 15 bases. Germline lookup yields CDR1 SGHTA and CDR2 FQGTGA. V lost 3 bases to trimming and J lost 5 bases; unmatched junction nucleotides: 8. This CDR3 is built from 17 residues. The CDR3 DNA follows: TGTGCCAGCAGCTTGTATGCGGGACTAGCGGGAGGAAACGAGCAGTACTTC. It yields the protein CASSLYAGLAGGNEQYF.